Shown below are 2 T cell receptor beta chains from a single sample sequenced in a study of beta chain features in type 1 diabetes. Of the isolated RNA, all was reverse transcribed, and so the sequenced material was expressed TCRB transcripts. Method: immunoSEQ multiplex PCR; TCRdb's copy keeps in-frame clones and lacks some. The sample lists under 800,000 clones, around a sixth occurring once. The sequenced sample was naive CD4+ T cells from blood. Source of these receptors: a man aged 18 to 30 in good health.

This chain connects TRBV19 to TRBJ1-2, with a possible D match to TRBD1 (5 bases). The CDR3 length is 15 residues. Germline V gene data show CDR1 as LNHDA and CDR2 as SQIVND (reference sequence). V lost 5 bases and J lost 4, with 17 bases in between. This chain's CDR3 is CASSSWAGRTYGYTF. The CDR3, as DNA: TGTGCCAGTAGTTCATGGGCGGGACGCACCTATGGCTACACCTTC.

The chain has TRBV4-3 and TRBJ2-1, with 7 bases that match TRBD2. The germline V gene encodes CDR1 LGHNA and CDR2 YSLEER. V lost 0 bases and J lost 0; bases outside the gene matches: 2. CDR3 length: 16 residues. The CDR3 DNA reads as TGCGCCAGCAGCCAAGAGGGCGGGAGCTCCTACAATGAGCAGTTCTTC. This codes for CASSQEGGSSYNEQFF.